One sample yielded the 2 T cell receptor beta chains listed below, sequenced in a study of T cell responses to AZD1222 COVID-19 vaccine. The assay was immunoSEQ multiplex PCR, and TCRdb's table has in-frame clones only and misses some. The sample has 150,000 to 200,000 clones; 90% are singletons. Sequences were derived from peripheral blood, sampled on day 0 of AZD1222 vaccination. The receptors come from an adult in good health.

This clone was observed once. CDR3 DNA: TGTGCCAGCTCACCCTTTGGGGGAGGGGAGAACACTGAAGCTTTCTTT. It is translated as CASSPFGGGENTEAFF. The gene calls are TRBV18 and TRBJ1-1; maybe TRBD1 (5 bases). This CDR3 is 16 amino acids long. The V end was cut by 3 bases, the J end by 1 base, with 15 bases between. The germline V gene has CDR1 KGHSH and CDR2 LQKENI. Filled out from reference TRBV18 and TRBJ1-1, the complete variable domain reads NAGVMQNPRHLVRRRGQEARLRCSPMKGHSHVYWYRQLPEEGLKFMVYLQKENIIDESGMPKERFSAEFPKEGPSILRIQQVVRGDSAAYFCASSPFGGGENTEAFFGQGTRLTVV.

The chain couples TRBV14 to TRBJ2-2; D possibly corresponds to TRBD2 (5 bases). This CDR3 region has 16 residues. Germline-derived CDR1 and CDR2 are SGHDN and FVKESK. Trimming shortened V by 7 bases and J by 1 base, and 16 bases separated the two germline ends. CDR3 DNA: TGTGCCAGCAAGGAAGGGAGCTTCTTGAACACCGGGGAGCTGTTTTTT. Its protein product is CASKEGSFLNTGELFF.